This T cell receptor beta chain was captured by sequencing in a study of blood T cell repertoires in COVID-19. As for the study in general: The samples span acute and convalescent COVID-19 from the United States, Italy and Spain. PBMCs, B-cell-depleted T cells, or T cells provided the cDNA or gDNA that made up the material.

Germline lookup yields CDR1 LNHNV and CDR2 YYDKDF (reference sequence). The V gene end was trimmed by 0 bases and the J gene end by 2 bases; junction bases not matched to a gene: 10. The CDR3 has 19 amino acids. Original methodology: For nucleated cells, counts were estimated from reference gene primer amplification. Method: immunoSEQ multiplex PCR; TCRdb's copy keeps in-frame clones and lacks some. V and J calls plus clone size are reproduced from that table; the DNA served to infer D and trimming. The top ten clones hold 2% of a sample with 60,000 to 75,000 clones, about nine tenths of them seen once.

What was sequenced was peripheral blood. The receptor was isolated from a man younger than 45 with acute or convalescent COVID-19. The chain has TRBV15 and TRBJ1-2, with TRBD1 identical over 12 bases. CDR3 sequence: CATSRERSGQGAINYGYTF. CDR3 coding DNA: TGTGCCACCAGCAGAGAACGTTCGGGACAGGGGGCTATCAACTATGGCTACACCTTC.